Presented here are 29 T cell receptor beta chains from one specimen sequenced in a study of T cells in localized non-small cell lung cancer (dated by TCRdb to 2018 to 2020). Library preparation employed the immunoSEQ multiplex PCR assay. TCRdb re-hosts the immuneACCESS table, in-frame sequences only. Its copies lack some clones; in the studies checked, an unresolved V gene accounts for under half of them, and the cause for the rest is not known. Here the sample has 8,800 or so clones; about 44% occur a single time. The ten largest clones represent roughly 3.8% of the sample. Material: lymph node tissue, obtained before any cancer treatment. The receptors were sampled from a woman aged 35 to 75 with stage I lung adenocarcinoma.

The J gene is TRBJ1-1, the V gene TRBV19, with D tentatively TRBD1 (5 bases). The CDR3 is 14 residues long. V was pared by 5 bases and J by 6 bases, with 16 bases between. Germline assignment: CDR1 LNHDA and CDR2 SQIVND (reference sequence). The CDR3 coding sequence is TGTGCCAGTAGTGGGGACTCCTACTACCCTGAAGCTTTCTTT. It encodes CASSGDSYYPEAFF.

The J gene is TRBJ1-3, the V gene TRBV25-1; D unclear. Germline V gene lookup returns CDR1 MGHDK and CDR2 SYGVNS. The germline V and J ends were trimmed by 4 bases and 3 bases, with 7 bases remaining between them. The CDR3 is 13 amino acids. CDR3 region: CASSAGDGNTIYF. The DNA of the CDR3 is TGTGCCAGCAGTGCTGGGGATGGAAACACCATATATTTT.

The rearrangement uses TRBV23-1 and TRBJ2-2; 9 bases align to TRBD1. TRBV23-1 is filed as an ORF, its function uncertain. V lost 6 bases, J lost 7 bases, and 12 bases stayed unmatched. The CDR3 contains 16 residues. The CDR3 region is CASSRGTGKGNGELFF. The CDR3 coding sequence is TGCGCCAGCAGCCGCGGGACAGGGAAGGGTAACGGGGAGCTGTTTTTT.

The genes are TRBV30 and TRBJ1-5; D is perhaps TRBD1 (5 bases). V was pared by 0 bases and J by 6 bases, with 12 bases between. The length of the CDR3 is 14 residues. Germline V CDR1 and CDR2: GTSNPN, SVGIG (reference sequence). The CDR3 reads CAWSVQGPGQPQHF. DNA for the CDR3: TGTGCCTGGAGTGTGCAGGGCCCGGGTCAGCCCCAGCATTTT. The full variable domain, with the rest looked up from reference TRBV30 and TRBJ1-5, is SQTIHQWPATLVQPVGSPLSLECTVEGTSNPNLYWYRQAAGRGLQLLFYSVGIGQISSEVPQNLSASRPQDRQFILSSKKLLLSDSGFYLCAWSVQGPGQPQHFGDGTRLSIL.

The CDR3 DNA is TGTGCCAGCAGTTGGGGACAGGGAGGTACCGGGGGTCAGCCCCAGCATTTT. It translates to CASSWGQGGTGGQPQHF. This chain links TRBV6-8 with TRBJ1-5; 9 positions match TRBD1. The germline V gene encodes CDR1 MNHGY and CDR2 SAAAGT. CDR3 size: 17 residues. V shed 4 bases and J 6 bases; nucleotides not matched to a gene: 13.

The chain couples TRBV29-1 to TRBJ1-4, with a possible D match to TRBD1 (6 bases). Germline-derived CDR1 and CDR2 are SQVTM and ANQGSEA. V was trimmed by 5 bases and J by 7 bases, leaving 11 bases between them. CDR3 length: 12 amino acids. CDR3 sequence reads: CSVRGDSEKLFF. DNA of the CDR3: TGCAGCGTTAGGGGGGATAGTGAAAAACTGTTTTTT. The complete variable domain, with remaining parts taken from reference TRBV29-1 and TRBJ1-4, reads SAVISQKPSRDICQRGTSLTIQCQVDSQVTMMFWYRQQPGQSLTLIATANQGSEATYESGFVIDKFPISRPNLTFSTLTVSNMSPEDSSIYLCSVRGDSEKLFFGSGTQLSVL.

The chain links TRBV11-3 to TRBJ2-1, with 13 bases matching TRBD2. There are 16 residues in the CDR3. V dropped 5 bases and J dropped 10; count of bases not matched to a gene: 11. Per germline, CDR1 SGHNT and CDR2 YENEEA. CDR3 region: CASSPATSGGAGEQFF. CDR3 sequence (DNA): TGTGCCAGCAGCCCCGCTACTAGCGGGGGGGCCGGAGAGCAGTTCTTC.

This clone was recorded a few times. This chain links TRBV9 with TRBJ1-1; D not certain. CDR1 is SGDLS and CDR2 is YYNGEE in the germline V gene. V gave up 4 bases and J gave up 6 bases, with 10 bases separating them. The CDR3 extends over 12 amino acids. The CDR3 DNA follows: TGTGCCAGCAGCTCAGGACGGGCTGAAGCTTTCTTT. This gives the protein CASSSGRAEAFF.

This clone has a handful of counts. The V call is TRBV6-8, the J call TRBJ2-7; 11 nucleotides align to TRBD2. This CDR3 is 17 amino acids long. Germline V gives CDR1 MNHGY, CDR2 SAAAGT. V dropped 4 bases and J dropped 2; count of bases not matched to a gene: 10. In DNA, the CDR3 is TGTGCCAGCAGTTTCCTCGCGACTAGCGGGGACGCCTACGAGCAGTACTTC. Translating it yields CASSFLATSGDAYEQYF.

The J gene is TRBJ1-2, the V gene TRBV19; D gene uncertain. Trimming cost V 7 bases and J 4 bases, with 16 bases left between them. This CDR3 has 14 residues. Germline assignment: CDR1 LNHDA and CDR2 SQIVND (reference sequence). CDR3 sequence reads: CASMHAGVAYGYTF. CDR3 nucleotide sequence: TGTGCCAGTATGCATGCTGGTGTCGCCTATGGCTACACCTTC.

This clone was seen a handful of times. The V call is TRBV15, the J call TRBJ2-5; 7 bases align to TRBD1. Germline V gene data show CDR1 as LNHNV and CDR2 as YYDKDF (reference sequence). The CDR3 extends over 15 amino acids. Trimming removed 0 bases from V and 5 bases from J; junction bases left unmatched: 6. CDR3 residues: CATSRDIGGQETQYF. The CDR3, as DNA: TGTGCCACCAGCAGAGATATAGGGGGCCAGGAGACCCAGTACTTC.

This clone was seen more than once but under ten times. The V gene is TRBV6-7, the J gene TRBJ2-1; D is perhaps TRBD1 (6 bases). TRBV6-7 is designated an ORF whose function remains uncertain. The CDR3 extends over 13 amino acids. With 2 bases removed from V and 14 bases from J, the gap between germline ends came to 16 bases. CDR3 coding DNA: TGTGCCAGCAGTTACCGGGAACAGGGTATTAAGTTCTTC. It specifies CASSYREQGIKFF.

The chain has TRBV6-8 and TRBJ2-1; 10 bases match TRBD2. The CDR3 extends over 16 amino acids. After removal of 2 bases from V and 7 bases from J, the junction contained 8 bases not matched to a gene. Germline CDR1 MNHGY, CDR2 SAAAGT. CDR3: CASSYRLAGAGNEQFF. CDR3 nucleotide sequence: TGTGCCAGCAGTTACCGGCTAGCGGGGGCCGGGAATGAGCAGTTCTTC.

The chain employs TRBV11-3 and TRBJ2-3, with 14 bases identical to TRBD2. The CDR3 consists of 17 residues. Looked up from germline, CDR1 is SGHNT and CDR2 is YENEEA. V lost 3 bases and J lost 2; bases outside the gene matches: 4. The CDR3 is CASSLEGLAGDTDTQYF. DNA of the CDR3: TGTGCCAGCAGCTTGGAGGGACTAGCGGGGGACACAGATACGCAGTATTTT.

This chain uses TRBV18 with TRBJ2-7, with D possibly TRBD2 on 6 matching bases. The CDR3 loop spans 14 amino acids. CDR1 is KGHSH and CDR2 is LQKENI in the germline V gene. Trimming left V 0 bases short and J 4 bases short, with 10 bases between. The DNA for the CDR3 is TGTGCCAGCTCACCACCTAGCGGAACTTACGAGCAGTACTTC. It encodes CASSPPSGTYEQYF.

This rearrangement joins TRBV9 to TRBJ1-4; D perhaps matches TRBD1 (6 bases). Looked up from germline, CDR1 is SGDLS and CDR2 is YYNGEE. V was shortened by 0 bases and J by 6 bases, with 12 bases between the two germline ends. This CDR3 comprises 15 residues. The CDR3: CASSVGGARDEKLFF. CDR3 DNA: TGTGCCAGCAGCGTAGGGGGGGCACGAGATGAAAAACTGTTTTTT.

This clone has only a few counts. The CDR3 DNA reads TGTGCCAGCAGCTTAGCGGGGTCGAACACTGAAGCTTTCTTT. This translates into CASSLAGSNTEAFF. The chain employs TRBV7-2 and TRBJ1-1; D uncertain. V lost 0 bases and J lost 1, with 6 bases in between. The germline V gene has CDR1 SGHTA and CDR2 FQGNSA. This CDR3 has 14 residues.

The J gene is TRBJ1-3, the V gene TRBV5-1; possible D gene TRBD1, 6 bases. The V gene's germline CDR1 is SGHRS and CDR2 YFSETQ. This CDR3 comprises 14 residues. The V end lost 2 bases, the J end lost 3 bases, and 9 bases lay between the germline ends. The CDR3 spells CASSLQGVGNTIYF. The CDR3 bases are TGCGCCAGCAGCTTACAGGGTGTTGGAAACACCATATATTTT.

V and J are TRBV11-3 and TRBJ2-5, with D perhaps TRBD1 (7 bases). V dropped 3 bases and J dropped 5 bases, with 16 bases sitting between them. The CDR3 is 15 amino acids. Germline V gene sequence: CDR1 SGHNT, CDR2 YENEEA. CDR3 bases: TGTGCCAGCAGCTTTAACTCAGGGGGAGGCGAGACCCAGTACTTC. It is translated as CASSFNSGGGETQYF.

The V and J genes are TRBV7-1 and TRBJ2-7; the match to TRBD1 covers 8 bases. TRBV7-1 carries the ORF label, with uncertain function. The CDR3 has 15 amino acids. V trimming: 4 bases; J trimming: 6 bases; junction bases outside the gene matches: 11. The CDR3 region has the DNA TGTGCCAGCAGCTTATCTTCCAGGGGGCACTTCGAGCAGTACTTC. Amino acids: CASSLSSRGHFEQYF.

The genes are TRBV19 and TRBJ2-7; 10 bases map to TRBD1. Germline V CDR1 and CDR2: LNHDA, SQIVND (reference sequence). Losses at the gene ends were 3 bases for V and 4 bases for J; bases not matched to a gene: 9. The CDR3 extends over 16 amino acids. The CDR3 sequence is CASSMQWGTGVYEQYF. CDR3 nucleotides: TGTGCCAGTAGTATGCAATGGGGGACAGGGGTGTACGAGCAGTACTTC.

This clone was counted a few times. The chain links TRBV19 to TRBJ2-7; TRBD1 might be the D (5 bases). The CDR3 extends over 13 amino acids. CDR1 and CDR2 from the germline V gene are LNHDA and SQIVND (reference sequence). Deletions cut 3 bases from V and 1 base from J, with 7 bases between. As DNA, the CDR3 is TGTGCCAGTAGTATCACAGGATCCTACGAGCAGTACTTC. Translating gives CASSITGSYEQYF. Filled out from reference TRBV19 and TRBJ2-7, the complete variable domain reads DGGITQSPKYLFRKEGQNVTLSCEQNLNHDAMYWYRQDPGQGLRLIYYSQIVNDFQKGDIAEGYSVSREKKESFPLTVTSAQKNPTAFYLCASSITGSYEQYFGPGTRLTVT.

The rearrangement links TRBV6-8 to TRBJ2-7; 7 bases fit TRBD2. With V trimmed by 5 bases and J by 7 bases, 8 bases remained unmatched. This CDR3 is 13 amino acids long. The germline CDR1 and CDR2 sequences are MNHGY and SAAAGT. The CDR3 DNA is TGTGCCAGCAGTGCAGAAGCGGGGTTGGAGCAGTACTTC. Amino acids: CASSAEAGLEQYF.

CDR3 sequence (DNA): TGTGCCAGCAGTTTTACAGAAGGTTTAAACATTCAGTACTTC. This sequence encodes CASSFTEGLNIQYF. The chain recombines TRBV28 with TRBJ2-4, with D uncertain. The CDR3 covers 14 residues. Germline assignment: CDR1 MDHEN and CDR2 SYDVKM. The V end lost 3 bases, the J end lost 6 bases, and 12 bases lay between the germline ends.

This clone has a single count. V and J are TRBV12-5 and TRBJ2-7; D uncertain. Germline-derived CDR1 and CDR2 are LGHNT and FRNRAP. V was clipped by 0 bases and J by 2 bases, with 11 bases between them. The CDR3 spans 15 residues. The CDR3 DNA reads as TGTGCTAGTGGTTTGGTACCCGGCAGCGCCTACGAGCAGTACTTC. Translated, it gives CASGLVPGSAYEQYF.

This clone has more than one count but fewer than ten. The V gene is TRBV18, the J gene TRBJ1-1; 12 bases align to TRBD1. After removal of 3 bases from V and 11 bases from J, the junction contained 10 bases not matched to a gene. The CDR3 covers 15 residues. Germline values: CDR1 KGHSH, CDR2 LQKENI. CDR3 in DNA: TGTGCCAGCTCACCGGGGGGACAGGGGGCGAAAGAGGCTTTCTTT. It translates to CASSPGGQGAKEAFF.

The CDR3 protein is CAWSPPWRNQGTQYF. CDR3 nucleotides: TGTGCCTGGAGCCCTCCGTGGAGGAATCAGGGGACCCAGTACTTC. The J gene is TRBJ2-5, the V gene TRBV30; the D gene could be TRBD1 or TRBD2 (5 bases each). V shed 3 bases and J shed 7 bases, with 21 bases lying between them. This CDR3 has 15 residues. Germline CDR1 and CDR2: GTSNPN and SVGIG (reference sequence). Full variable domain (missing parts from reference TRBV30 and TRBJ2-5): SQTIHQWPATLVQPVGSPLSLECTVEGTSNPNLYWYRQAAGRGLQLLFYSVGIGQISSEVPQNLSASRPQDRQFILSSKKLLLSDSGFYLCAWSPPWRNQGTQYFGPGTRLLVL.

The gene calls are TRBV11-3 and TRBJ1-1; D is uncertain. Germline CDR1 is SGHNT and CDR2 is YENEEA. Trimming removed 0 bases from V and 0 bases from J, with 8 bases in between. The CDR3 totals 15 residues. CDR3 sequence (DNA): TGTGCCAGCAGCTTAGAGGCGGTCATGAACACTGAAGCTTTCTTT. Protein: CASSLEAVMNTEAFF.

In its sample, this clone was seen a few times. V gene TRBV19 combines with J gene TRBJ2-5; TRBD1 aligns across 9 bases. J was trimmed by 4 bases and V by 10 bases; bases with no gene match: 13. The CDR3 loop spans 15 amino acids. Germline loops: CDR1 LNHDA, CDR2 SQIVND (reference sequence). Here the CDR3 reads CATNPGQGLGETQYF. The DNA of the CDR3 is TGTGCCACCAATCCGGGACAGGGACTCGGAGAGACCCAGTACTTC.